Listed below are T cell receptor beta chains from one sample, sequenced in a study of blood T cell repertoires in COVID-19. The data were produced by immunoSEQ multiplex PCR, yet TCRdb's version contains in-frame clones alone and is incomplete. The data hold more than 50,000 clones, with 90% observed a single time. Sequencing was done on a sample of peripheral blood. These receptors were obtained from a human donor in a cohort sampled during active COVID-19. CDR3s include the opening cysteine and the closing phenylalanine or tryptophan. The D gene is left open where the match is weak. Size tells how often a clone was seen (once, few, many) or the class of an expanded clone, and some rows leave it out.

j_call	d_call	v_call	clone_size	cdr3_nt	cdr3_aa
TRBJ1-4	TRBD1	TRBV3-1/TRBV3-2	-	TGTGCCAGCAGCCCCGGACAGGGAAATGAAAAACTGTTTTTT	CASSPGQGNEKLFF
TRBJ2-5	-	TRBV5-1	-	TGCGCCAGCAGCTTGGAGGTATCGGGATCCGAGACCCAGTACTTC	CASSLEVSGSETQYF
TRBJ1-6	-	TRBV7-2	once	TGTGCCAGCAGCTTGGCGGGCGGCGGAAATTCACCCCTCCACTTT	CASSLAGGGNSPLHF
TRBJ1-2	-	TRBV19	-	TGTGCCAGTAGTATAGGGCCCTTATCGGGCTACACCTTC	CASSIGPLSGYTF
TRBJ2-7	TRBD2	TRBV6-9	-	TGTGCCAGCAAGCGGGGGCTCGAGCAGTACTTC	CASKRGLEQYF
TRBJ1-1	-	TRBV30	few	TGTGCCATGGAGAGGAACACTGAAGCTTTCTTT	CAMERNTEAFF
TRBJ2-1	TRBD2	TRBV2	-	TGTGCCAGCAGCGAACGACGCAGGGTGGGAGGGCCGGATGAGCAGTTCTTC	CASSERRRVGGPDEQFF
TRBJ2-7	TRBD1	TRBV7-8	-	TGTGCCAGCAGCCGAATTAGGGACAGCAGCTACGAGCAGTACTTC	CASSRIRDSSYEQYF
TRBJ1-4	-	TRBV5-4	-	TGTGCCAGCAGCCCCGGGACACCCTATAATGAAAAACTGTTTTTT	CASSPGTPYNEKLFF
TRBJ1-1	-	TRBV14	once	TGTGCCAGCAGCCAAGATTTGGGAGCGAACACTGAAGCTTTCTTT	CASSQDLGANTEAFF
TRBJ2-2	-	TRBV9	-	TGTGCCAGCAGCGTACACAAAGCGAACACCGGGGAGCTGTTTTTT	CASSVHKANTGELFF
TRBJ2-5	-	TRBV5-4	once	TGTGCCAGCAGCTTGGCGGCGGGGATCCAAGAGACCCAGTACTTC	CASSLAAGIQETQYF
TRBJ2-7	TRBD2	TRBV3-1/TRBV3-2	-	TGTGCCAGCAGCCAAGATGGCGGGAGGGTGGAGCAGTACTTC	CASSQDGGRVEQYF
TRBJ1-1	TRBD1	TRBV29-1	-	TGCAGCGCCCGGACAGGGCTGAACACTGAAGCTTTCTTT	CSARTGLNTEAFF
TRBJ2-4	-	TRBV6-1	-	TGTGCCAGCAGTGAAATCTGGGGGCAAGGCAAAAACATTCAGTACTTC	CASSEIWGQGKNIQYF
TRBJ2-1	-	TRBV11-2	-	TGTGCCAGCAGCTTATTCGATGGGGGGGCCAATGAGCAGTTCTTC	CASSLFDGGANEQFF
TRBJ1-6	-	TRBV2	-	TGTGCCAGCAGGGTGACAGGCGTCTATAATTCACCCCTCCACTTT	CASRVTGVYNSPLHF
TRBJ2-1	-	TRBV27	-	TGTGCCAGCAGTTCTTCCACCGGGAGCTACGACAATGAGCAGTTCTTC	CASSSSTGSYDNEQFF
TRBJ1-1	-	TRBV5-1	-	TGCGCCAGCAGCTTCACTACGAACACTGAAGCTTTCTTT	CASSFTTNTEAFF
TRBJ1-1	-	TRBV19	-	TGTGCCAGTAGTATAAGGAGGGCCCCCCAGAACACTGAAGCTTTCTTT	CASSIRRAPQNTEAFF
TRBJ2-2	-	TRBV3-1/TRBV3-2	-	TGTGCCAGCAGCCCACGACTAGATGGGGAGCTGTTTTTT	CASSPRLDGELFF
TRBJ1-1	-	TRBV7-9	-	TGTGCCAGCAGCTTCGCAGGGATCTCTGAAGCTTTCTTT	CASSFAGISEAFF
TRBJ1-6	TRBD1	TRBV13	-	TGTGCCAGCAGCTTAAACAGGGGTTCACCCCTCCACTTT	CASSLNRGSPLHF
TRBJ2-1	TRBD1	TRBV14	-	TGTGCCAGCAGCCAACTCGACAGGGCCGATGAGCAGTTCTTC	CASSQLDRADEQFF
TRBJ2-6	-	TRBV7-3	-	TGTGCCAGCAGCTCCCACCGACTCGACGGCTCTGGGGCCAACGTCCTGACTTTC	CASSSHRLDGSGANVLTF
TRBJ1-6	-	TRBV28	-	TGTGCCAGCAGTTTACTCCCAGGCGATTTTAATTCACCCCTCCACTTT	CASSLLPGDFNSPLHF
TRBJ1-1	-	TRBV6-5	once	TGTGCCAGCAGGCTCGGGGAGAACACTGAAGCTTTCTTT	CASRLGENTEAFF
TRBJ2-1	TRBD1	TRBV5-1	-	TGCGCCAGCAGCTTGGTCTCTGGACAGGGGTACAATGAGCAGTTCTTC	CASSLVSGQGYNEQFF
TRBJ2-2	TRBD1	TRBV11-1	-	TGTGCCAGCAGCTTAGCGACAGGGGGTAAAGCGGCGAACACCGGGGAGCTGTTTTTT	CASSLATGGKAANTGELFF
TRBJ1-1	-	TRBV4-1	-	TGCGCCAGCAGCCAAGTAGCCGGGGGGACTGAAGCTTTCTTT	CASSQVAGGTEAFF
TRBJ2-5	-	TRBV5-6	-	TGTGCCAGCAGCTTGTTTTTCAGGGGCGAGACCCAGTACTTC	CASSLFFRGETQYF
TRBJ2-3	-	TRBV6-2/TRBV6-3	-	TGTGCCAGCAGTTGGGGCCAGTTCACAGATACGCAGTATTTT	CASSWGQFTDTQYF
TRBJ2-7	-	TRBV7-2	-	TGTGCCAGCAGCACCTCCGGGAGTGGGTACGAGCAGTACTTC	CASSTSGSGYEQYF
TRBJ1-6	TRBD1	TRBV10-1	-	TGCGCCAGCAGCTCCGGGACAGGAGAAGATTCACCCCTCCACTTT	CASSSGTGEDSPLHF
TRBJ1-5	-	TRBV28	-	TGTGCCAGCAGTCCCCCACCGGGGAATCAGCCCCAGCATTTT	CASSPPPGNQPQHF
TRBJ2-7	TRBD1	TRBV7-6	few	TGTGCCAGCAGCTTCTCCATGGGACAGGGTGACGAGCAGTACTTC	CASSFSMGQGDEQYF
TRBJ2-2	TRBD2	TRBV10-3	-	TGTGCCATCAGCTCGGCTGGGGCGGGGGGGCAAGACACCGGGGAGCTGTTTTTT	CAISSAGAGGQDTGELFF
TRBJ1-2	TRBD1	TRBV9	-	TGTGCCAGCAGCGCAAACAGGGGGAATGGCTACACCTTC	CASSANRGNGYTF
TRBJ2-1	TRBD1	TRBV6-5	-	TGTGCCAGCAGCCGGGACAGGAATGAGTTCTTC	CASSRDRNEFF
TRBJ2-7	TRBD1	TRBV6-5	-	TGTGCCAGCAGCAGTGACAGGGGCTCTACCTACGAGCAGTACTTC	CASSSDRGSTYEQYF
TRBJ1-1	-	TRBV24-1	few	TGTGCCACCAGTGATTCAATGAACACTGAAGCTTTCTTT	CATSDSMNTEAFF
TRBJ2-6	TRBD1	TRBV10-2	-	TGCGCCAGCAGTGAGGACAGGGCTGGGGCCAACGTCCTGACTTTC	CASSEDRAGANVLTF
TRBJ2-3	-	TRBV5-1	-	TGCGCCAGCAGCTCGGAAATCAGGGGGGGCACAGATACGCAGTATTTT	CASSSEIRGGTDTQYF
TRBJ1-1	-	TRBV30	once	TGTGCCTGGAGTATGCCACCGGGAATGATGAACACTGAAGCTTTCTTT	CAWSMPPGMMNTEAFF
TRBJ1-4	-	TRBV3-1/TRBV3-2	-	TGTGCCAGCAGCCCTGATAAAGCGGAGCGGGCTAATGAAAAACTGTTTTTT	CASSPDKAERANEKLFF
TRBJ2-1	TRBD1	TRBV2	-	TGTGCCAGCAGTATTGACAGGGGTAGGGATCAGTTCTTC	CASSIDRGRDQFF
TRBJ2-1	-	TRBV6-2/TRBV6-3	-	TGTGCCAGCAGTTGGCCCCTCTGGCGGGAATATGAGCAGTTCTTC	CASSWPLWREYEQFF
TRBJ1-1	TRBD1	TRBV3-1/TRBV3-2	-	TGTGCCAGCCGGACCATGACAGGGGAAGCTTTCTTT	CASRTMTGEAFF
TRBJ2-3	TRBD2	TRBV5-6	-	TGTGCCAGCAGCTCTGCGGGAGGGACAGATACGCAGTATTTT	CASSSAGGTDTQYF